The 10 T cell receptor beta chains below all came from one sample that was sequenced in a study of Ad26.COV2.S vaccination and SARS-CoV-2 variants. The treatment is: over 15 received Ad26.COV2.S at low or high dose, single or two shots; about 5 received placebo; per-sample allocation not given. Samples analyzed were those drawn on day 63 after the first vaccine or placebo injection. Method: immunoSEQ multiplex PCR; TCRdb's copy keeps in-frame clones and lacks some. Of 350,000 to 400,000 clones listed, approximately 91% are singletons. The material sequenced was peripheral blood, taken in a trial of Ad26.COV2.S vaccine versus placebo. Receptors were obtained from a person aged 18-60 years who received the Ad26.COV2.S COVID-19 vaccine or a placebo.

The CDR3 region has the DNA TGTGCCAGCACAGGCTTCTCTGGAAACACCATATATTTT. Its protein is CASTGFSGNTIYF. V gene TRBV2 combines with J gene TRBJ1-3, with D uncertain. The CDR3 is 13 residues long. With 7 bases removed from V and 0 bases from J, the gap between germline ends came to 7 bases. Germline V gene lookup returns CDR1 SNHLY and CDR2 FYNNEI.

The V gene is TRBV5-4, the J gene TRBJ1-2; TRBD1 is a possible D gene (6 bases). Deletions cut 2 bases from V and 8 bases from J, with 10 bases between. The V gene's germline CDR1 is SGHNT and CDR2 YYREEE (reference sequence). The CDR3 loop spans 12 amino acids. This chain's CDR3 is CASSFSGDGYTF. Here the CDR3 DNA reads TGTGCCAGCAGCTTCTCAGGGGACGGCTACACCTTC. Full variable domain (remainder filled in from reference TRBV5-4 and TRBJ1-2): ETGVTQSPTHLIKTRGQQVTLRCSSQSGHNTVSWYQQALGQGPQFIFQYYREEENGRGNFPPRFSGLQFPNYSSELNVNALELDDSALYLCASSFSGDGYTFGSGTRLTVV.

The genes are TRBV5-6 and TRBJ1-2; D may be TRBD1 (5 bases). Germline V gene lookup returns CDR1 SGHDT and CDR2 YYEEEE. The CDR3 sequence is 13 residues long. Trimming removed 5 bases from V and 1 base from J, with 9 bases in between. Here the CDR3 reads CASSRGGNYGYTF. Written as DNA, the CDR3 is TGTGCCAGCAGTCGTGGGGGTAACTATGGCTACACCTTC.

The chain combines TRBV9 with TRBJ2-2, with TRBD1 matching 11 bases. Germline CDR1 is SGDLS and CDR2 is YYNGEE. J lost 5 bases, V lost 4 bases, and 7 bases had no gene match. The CDR3 sequence is 16 residues long. The CDR3 sequence is CASSPWTGGNTGELFF. CDR3 coding DNA: TGTGCCAGCAGCCCGTGGACAGGGGGCAATACCGGGGAGCTGTTTTTT.

This chain uses TRBV7-2 with TRBJ1-2; 7 nucleotides align to TRBD1. The J segment lost 6 bases and the V segment lost 5 bases, leaving 9 bases of the junction unmatched. The length of the CDR3 is 14 residues. Germline V gene data show CDR1 as SGHTA and CDR2 as FQGNSA. The chain's CDR3 is CASSVSGTENGYTF. In nucleotides, the CDR3 is TGTGCCAGCAGCGTGTCCGGGACAGAAAATGGCTACACCTTC.

The chain employs TRBV3-1 (or the pseudogene TRBV3-2) and TRBJ1-1; possibly TRBD1 for D (6 bases). Germline CDR1 reads LGHDT; CDR2 reads YNNKEL (reference sequence). The CDR3 consists of 11 residues. With 3 bases removed from V and 8 bases from J, the gap between germline ends came to 7 bases. The CDR3 protein is CASSHGQEAFF. The CDR3 coding sequence is TGTGCCAGCAGCCACGGACAGGAAGCTTTCTTT.

V is TRBV6-5 and J is TRBJ2-5; D possibly matches TRBD1 or TRBD2 (7 bases each). Germline V lookup: CDR1 MNHEY, CDR2 SVGAGI. V lost 4 bases, J lost 3 bases, and 18 bases lay in between. The CDR3 length is 16 residues. The CDR3 nucleotides are TGTGCCAGCAGTTTGCAGACAGGGAGCGGGGAAGAGACCCAGTACTTC. Residues: CASSLQTGSGEETQYF.

The chain employs TRBV5-1 and TRBJ1-1, with 7 positions matching TRBD1. CDR1 SGHRS and CDR2 YFSETQ come from the germline V gene. There are 17 residues in the CDR3. V lost 4 bases and J lost 2; bases outside the gene matches: 14. CDR3 sequence (DNA): TGCGCCAGCAGCCCCCTGGGACAGTTCAAGAGAAACACTGAAGCTTTCTTT. It encodes CASSPLGQFKRNTEAFF. The full variable domain, rest sourced from reference TRBV5-1 and TRBJ1-1, is KAGVTQTPRYLIKTRGQQVTLSCSPISGHRSVSWYQQTPGQGLQFLFEYFSETQRNKGNFPGRFSGRQFSNSRSEMNVSTLELGDSALYLCASSPLGQFKRNTEAFFGQGTRLTVV.

This chain connects TRBV18 to TRBJ2-6, with D unclear. The ends were cut back, 2 bases at V and 1 base at J, with 6 bases in the middle. The CDR3 is 15 amino acids. In germline, CDR1 is KGHSH, CDR2 LQKENI. The CDR3: CASSPFSSGANVLTF. The CDR3 coding sequence is TGTGCCAGCTCACCATTCTCATCTGGGGCCAACGTCCTGACTTTC. Full variable domain (remainder filled in from reference TRBV18 and TRBJ2-6): NAGVMQNPRHLVRRRGQEARLRCSPMKGHSHVYWYRQLPEEGLKFMVYLQKENIIDESGMPKERFSAEFPKEGPSILRIQQVVRGDSAAYFCASSPFSSGANVLTFGAGSRLTVL.

This clone was recorded only once. J is TRBJ2-2 and V is TRBV30; no firm D call. The germline V gene has CDR1 GTSNPN and CDR2 SVGIG (reference sequence). The CDR3 covers 16 residues. The germline V and J ends were trimmed by 0 bases and 4 bases, with 15 bases remaining between them. In DNA form, the CDR3 reads TGTGCCTGGAGTGTAGACGGGTCTGGGGTCACCGGGGAGCTGTTTTTT. It translates to CAWSVDGSGVTGELFF.